These 29 T cell receptor beta chains were all obtained from the same sample, sequenced in a study of T cell responses to AZD1222 COVID-19 vaccine. Method: immunoSEQ multiplex PCR; TCRdb's copy keeps in-frame clones and lacks some. The table has around 160,000 clones, roughly 80% seen once. The material was peripheral blood, obtained on day 0 of MenACWY control vaccination. The receptors were gathered from an adult in good health.

The chain links TRBV9 to TRBJ2-2; tentatively, D is TRBD1 (6 bases). This CDR3 contains 14 residues. Per the germline V gene, CDR1 is SGDLS and CDR2 is YYNGEE. The germline V and J ends were trimmed by 3 bases and 4 bases, with 10 bases remaining between them. The CDR3 coding sequence is TGTGCCAGCAGCGCGGGACAAATCACCGGGGAGCTGTTTTTT. It is translated as CASSAGQITGELFF.

The chain is built from TRBV7-6 and TRBJ2-1, with D unclear. V was clipped by 0 bases and J by 7 bases, with 13 bases between them. The V gene's germline CDR1 is SGHVS and CDR2 FNYEAQ. The CDR3 is 15 amino acids. The CDR3: CASSLAGFTSNEQFF. The CDR3 nucleotides are TGTGCCAGCAGCTTAGCTGGGTTTACGAGTAATGAGCAGTTCTTC.

This chain links TRBV5-1 with TRBJ2-7; D gene ambiguous. This CDR3 spans 14 amino acids. The ends were cut back, 0 bases at V and 1 base at J, with 8 bases in the middle. Germline V gene lookup returns CDR1 SGHRS and CDR2 YFSETQ. CDR3 sequence reads: CASSLGKLSYEQYV. The CDR3, as DNA: TGCGCCAGCAGCTTGGGCAAACTATCCTACGAGCAGTACGTC.

The chain carries TRBV27 and TRBJ2-5, with D possibly being TRBD2 (5 bases). V dropped 3 bases and J dropped 5 bases, with 16 bases sitting between them. The CDR3 loop spans 15 amino acids. Germline CDR1 and CDR2: MNHEY and SMNVEV (reference sequence). CDR3 residues: CASSLDWVGRETQYF. CDR3 DNA sequence: TGTGCCAGCAGTTTGGACTGGGTGGGTAGGGAGACCCAGTACTTC.

The CDR3 DNA is TGTGCCAGCAGCCCGGATCCAGGGAGGCCTGAAGCTTTCTTT. It codes for CASSPDPGRPEAFF. This sequence joins TRBV5-4 and TRBJ1-1; tentative D call: TRBD1 (5 bases). Germline V gives CDR1 SGHNT, CDR2 YYREEE (reference sequence). The length of the CDR3 is 14 residues. V was shortened by 4 bases and J by 6 bases, with 16 bases between the two germline ends. The whole variable domain, filled in from reference TRBV5-4 and TRBJ1-1, reads ETGVTQSPTHLIKTRGQQVTLRCSSQSGHNTVSWYQQALGQGPQFIFQYYREEENGRGNFPPRFSGLQFPNYSSELNVNALELDDSALYLCASSPDPGRPEAFFGQGTRLTVV.

This chain uses TRBV5-6 with TRBJ2-1; D may be TRBD1 (6 bases). CDR3 size: 14 residues. The V gene's germline CDR1 is SGHDT and CDR2 YYEEEE. Trimming stripped 3 bases from V and 7 bases from J, with 14 bases between. CDR3 bases: TGTGCCAGCAGCTACAGGGTGGGGGAAAATGAGCAGTTCTTC. This translates into CASSYRVGENEQFF.

This chain connects TRBV27 to TRBJ2-1; 7 positions agree with TRBD1. This CDR3 spans 16 amino acids. Losses at the gene ends were 5 bases for V and 4 bases for J; bases not matched to a gene: 11. Per germline, CDR1 MNHEY and CDR2 SMNVEV (reference sequence). The CDR3 is CASSPSGQSLYNEQFF. The CDR3 nucleotides read TGTGCCAGCAGTCCCTCGGGACAGTCACTTTACAATGAGCAGTTCTTC.

CDR3 coding DNA: TGTGCCAGCTCACAGGACAGGAGCAATCAGCCCCAGCATTTT. Translating it yields CASSQDRSNQPQHF. V usage is TRBV18 and J usage is TRBJ1-5; 7 nucleotides agree with TRBD1. Germline V gives CDR1 KGHSH, CDR2 LQKENI. The junction had 1 base not matched to a gene; V was cut back by 4 bases and J by 1 base. This CDR3 has 14 amino acids.

This sequence joins TRBV15 and TRBJ2-7; no firm D call. The CDR3 runs to 14 residues. The V gene's germline CDR1 is LNHNV and CDR2 YYDKDF (reference sequence). The V end was cut by 0 bases, the J end by 6 bases, with 12 bases between. CDR3 sequence reads: CATSRDEKSSEQYF. The CDR3 bases are TGTGCCACCAGCAGAGACGAAAAAAGCAGCGAGCAGTACTTC.

This clone was observed once. This sequence joins TRBV7-2 and TRBJ1-1, with 7 bases aligning to TRBD1. The CDR3 runs to 13 residues. Germline V gives CDR1 SGHTA, CDR2 FQGNSA. Unmatched junction bases numbered 3, after V lost 4 bases and J lost 4 bases. The CDR3, as DNA: TGTGCCAGCAGCTACAGGGGAGGCACTGAAGCTTTCTTT. Translated, it gives CASSYRGGTEAFF. The full variable domain, in which reference TRBV7-2 and TRBJ1-1 provide the parts outside the CDR3, is GAGVSQSPSNKVTEKGKDVELRCDPISGHTALYWYRQSLGQGLEFLIYFQGNSAPDKSGLPSDRFSAERTGGSVSTLTIQRTQQEDSAVYLCASSYRGGTEAFFGQGTRLTVV.

The chain uses TRBV28 and TRBJ1-6; TRBD1 agrees at 10 bases. The ends lost 6 bases at V and 13 bases at J; junction bases unmatched: 9. Germline CDR1 and CDR2: MDHEN and SYDVKM. The CDR3 extends over 14 amino acids. Here the CDR3 reads CASSTRTGGAPLHF. The DNA for the CDR3 is TGTGCCAGCAGCACCCGGACAGGGGGGGCCCCCCTCCACTTT.

The sample holds many counts of this clone. The rearrangement joins TRBV11-2 to TRBJ2-3; tentatively, D is TRBD1 (6 bases). The germline V gene has CDR1 SGHAT and CDR2 FQNNGV. The germline V and J ends were trimmed by 3 bases and 2 bases, with 12 bases remaining between them. The CDR3 consists of 15 residues. In DNA, the CDR3 is TGTGCCAGCAGCTTCGTGGGGGCCGACACAGATACGCAGTATTTT. Translated, it gives CASSFVGADTDTQYF.

The chain links TRBV5-1 to TRBJ2-5; D not resolved. Germline CDR1 and CDR2: SGHRS and YFSETQ. Trimming shortened V by 3 bases and J by 4 bases, and 16 bases separated the two germline ends. The CDR3 consists of 15 residues. CDR3 bases: TGCGCCAGCAGCTCCGGACCGACGAACCCAGAGACCCAGTACTTC. Amino acid sequence: CASSSGPTNPETQYF.

J is TRBJ2-3 and V is TRBV11-2; the D is unclear. Germline loops: CDR1 SGHAT, CDR2 FQNNGV. The ends were cut back, 4 bases at V and 1 base at J, with 12 bases in the middle. CDR3 size: 15 residues. The CDR3 nucleotides read TGTGCCAGCAGCTCCCGTACAGAGGGCACAGATACGCAGTATTTT. Protein: CASSSRTEGTDTQYF.

CDR3 nucleotide sequence: TGTGCCAGCAGTTTATCGTATGGCTACACCTTC. It is translated as CASSLSYGYTF. J is TRBJ1-2 and V is TRBV28; no clear D gene. V lost 1 base to trimming and J lost 5 bases, with 2 bases between them. CDR1 and CDR2 (germline): MDHEN, SYDVKM. The CDR3 consists of 11 residues.

The chain employs TRBV3-1 (or the pseudogene TRBV3-2) and TRBJ2-1; D is unclear. This CDR3 is built from 14 residues. Germline loops: CDR1 LGHDT, CDR2 YNNKEL (reference sequence). V was shortened by 0 bases and J by 9 bases, with 12 bases between the two germline ends. The CDR3 sequence is CASSQDLNGVEQFF. The CDR3 coding sequence is TGTGCCAGCAGCCAAGATCTGAATGGAGTTGAGCAGTTCTTC.

The chain couples TRBV7-2 to TRBJ2-6; the D gene could be TRBD1 or TRBD2 (5 bases each). The germline V gene encodes CDR1 SGHTA and CDR2 FQGNSA. CDR3 size: 16 residues. Trimming shortened V by 2 bases and J by 2 bases, and 10 bases separated the two germline ends. This CDR3 is CASSLFGGTGANVLTF. In DNA, the CDR3 is TGTGCCAGCAGCTTATTTGGGGGAACTGGGGCCAACGTCCTGACTTTC.

V and J are TRBV7-2 and TRBJ2-5, with TRBD1 matching 9 bases. V gave up 5 bases and J gave up 5 bases; unmatched junction bases: 3. This CDR3 contains 13 residues. Germline V gives CDR1 SGHTA, CDR2 FQGNSA. CDR3 coding DNA: TGTGCCAGCAGCGGACAGGGGTGGGAGACCCAGTACTTC. Protein: CASSGQGWETQYF.

J is TRBJ2-3 and V is TRBV9; 12 positions agree with TRBD2. The CDR3 runs 16 residues. The germline V gene encodes CDR1 SGDLS and CDR2 YYNGEE. Trimming removed 2 bases from V and 2 bases from J; junction bases left unmatched: 3. The CDR3 nucleotides are TGTGCCAGCAGCGTCACTAGCGGGGGGACCACAGATACGCAGTATTTT. Its protein product is CASSVTSGGTTDTQYF.

Only one count was recorded for this clone. The gene calls are TRBV7-9 and TRBJ1-1; maybe TRBD1 (5 bases). The CDR3 contains 12 residues. Per germline, CDR1 SEHNR and CDR2 FQNEAQ (reference sequence). V lost 8 bases and J lost 0, with 7 bases in between. The CDR3 here is CASGGVNTEAFF. The DNA of the CDR3 is TGTGCCAGCGGGGGGGTGAACACTGAAGCTTTCTTT.

As to this clone: The junction departs from germline at one end; a sequencing error may be responsible. The gene calls are TRBV5-8 and TRBJ1-6, with 7 bases that match TRBD1. The CDR3 consists of 18 residues. Germline CDR1 SGHTS, CDR2 YDEGEE. CDR3 nucleotides: TGTGCCAGCAGCTTGGATCTGTGGCAGGGGGGCTATAAGTCACCCCTCCACTTT. It encodes CASSLDLWQGGYKSPLHF.

The chain employs TRBV5-6 and TRBJ1-6, with D unresolved. V lost 3 bases and J lost 9, with 7 bases in between. This CDR3 region has 12 residues. The V gene's germline CDR1 is SGHDT and CDR2 YYEEEE. Here the CDR3 reads CASSSPPSPLHF. The CDR3 DNA follows: TGTGCCAGCAGCTCGCCACCTTCACCCCTCCACTTT.

This clone came up once. The J gene is TRBJ2-6, the V gene TRBV2, with D possibly being TRBD1 or TRBD2 (5 bases each). This CDR3 contains 17 residues. V was shortened by 9 bases and J by 0 bases, with 18 bases between the two germline ends. Germline V gene sequence: CDR1 SNHLY, CDR2 FYNNEI. CDR3 amino acids: CARFRGSGVSGANVLTF. CDR3 sequence (DNA): TGTGCCAGATTTCGGGGCAGTGGGGTCTCTGGGGCCAACGTCCTGACTTTC.

The CDR3 DNA sequence: TGTGCCAGCAGCCCCCTGCGGGAGGGCACTGAAGCTTTCTTT. As protein: CASSPLREGTEAFF. The chain recombines TRBV3-1 (or the pseudogene TRBV3-2) with TRBJ1-1; no definite D call. The CDR3 has 14 residues. Looked up from germline, CDR1 is LGHDT and CDR2 is YNNKEL (reference sequence). V was pared by 4 bases and J by 4 bases, with 13 bases between.

This clone was recorded once. The chain is built from TRBV12-5 and TRBJ1-1; no definite D call. Germline-derived CDR1 and CDR2 are LGHNT and FRNRAP. V was shortened by 5 bases and J by 1 base, with 8 bases between the two germline ends. CDR3 size: 13 residues. The DNA for the CDR3 is TGTGCTAGTGGTACCTCGACGAACACTGAAGCTTTCTTT. This gives the protein CASGTSTNTEAFF.

The V and J genes are TRBV5-1 and TRBJ1-4, with TRBD1 as a possible D gene (5 bases). V was pared by 5 bases and J by 3 bases, with 11 bases between. This CDR3 has 14 amino acids. Germline loops: CDR1 SGHRS, CDR2 YFSETQ. CDR3 sequence: CASSQGVPNEKLFF. CDR3 DNA: TGCGCCAGCAGTCAGGGTGTGCCTAATGAAAAACTGTTTTTT.

This clone was picked up one time. The gene calls are TRBV2 and TRBJ1-2; TRBD1 is a possible D gene (5 bases). Germline lookup yields CDR1 SNHLY and CDR2 FYNNEI. V was shortened by 0 bases and J by 4 bases, with 15 bases between the two germline ends. This CDR3 has 16 amino acids. The CDR3, as DNA: TGTGCCAGCAGTGAAGCGCTTGGGGCGGCCTTCTATGGCTACACCTTC. Translating gives CASSEALGAAFYGYTF.

This sequence joins TRBV5-1 and TRBJ2-3; D remains ambiguous. V was pared by 5 bases and J by 0 bases, with 10 bases between. The CDR3 loop spans 14 amino acids. Germline V gene lookup returns CDR1 SGHRS and CDR2 YFSETQ. The CDR3 spells CASSPFDSTDTQYF. In DNA form, the CDR3 reads TGCGCCAGCAGTCCCTTCGACAGCACAGATACGCAGTATTTT. Filled out from reference TRBV5-1 and TRBJ2-3, the complete variable domain reads KAGVTQTPRYLIKTRGQQVTLSCSPISGHRSVSWYQQTPGQGLQFLFEYFSETQRNKGNFPGRFSGRQFSNSRSEMNVSTLELGDSALYLCASSPFDSTDTQYFGPGTRLTVL.

The chain couples TRBV12-2 to TRBJ1-1; the table's D call, TRBD1, was not checked against the DNA. TRBV12-2 counts as a pseudogene. The CDR3 is 15 amino acids. The CDR3 nucleotides read TGTGCAAGTCGCCCCCGGACAGGGTGGGACACTGAAGCTTTCTTT. Encoded protein: CASRPRTGWDTEAFF.